A single sample gave rise to the 21 T cell receptor beta chains below, sequenced in a study of CD8 T cells in Susac syndrome. Random hexamers served to reverse transcribe about 0.5 to 1 ug RNA. TCRdb fed the immunoSEQ multiplex PCR reads into MiXCR, producing one record per CDR3 protein. Found here are approximately 190,000 distinct CDR3 sequences, approximately 95% of them singletons; the top ten hold less than 0.2%. The sequenced material came from CD8+ T cells from PBMCs. All receptors come from a human donor with Susac syndrome.

This chain connects TRBV28 to TRBJ1-4; 9 bases map to TRBD1. After removal of 6 bases from V and 7 bases from J, the junction contained 9 bases not matched to a gene. Looked up from germline, CDR1 is MDHEN and CDR2 is SYDVKM. The CDR3 is 15 residues long. CDR3 loop: CASSAGTGTLEKLFF. The CDR3 bases are TGTGCCAGCAGCGCCGGGACAGGGACTCTTGAAAAACTGTTTTTT.

CDR3 coding DNA: TGTGCCAGCAGCTTAGAGACAGCGATCTCTGGGGCCAACGTCCTGACTTTC. This translates into CASSLETAISGANVLTF. The chain employs TRBV7-8 and TRBJ2-6; maybe TRBD1 (5 bases). This CDR3 region has 17 residues. The V gene's germline CDR1 is SGHVS and CDR2 FQNEAQ. V shed 1 base and J shed 0 bases, with 10 bases lying between them.

The V and J genes are TRBV7-9 and TRBJ1-1, with 9 bases lining up with TRBD1. The germline CDR1 and CDR2 sequences are SEHNR and FQNEAQ (reference sequence). Trimming cost V 2 bases and J 6 bases; bases outside gene matches: 7. The CDR3 is 15 amino acids. CDR3 nucleotide sequence: TGTGCCAGCAGCTTAATTGTCGGACAGGGGTCTGAAGCTTTCTTT. This sequence encodes CASSLIVGQGSEAFF. Variable domain in full (rest from reference TRBV7-9 and TRBJ1-1): DTGVSQNPRHKITKRGQNVTFRCDPISEHNRLYWYRQTLGQGPEFLTYFQNEAQLEKSRLLSDRFSAERPKGSFSTLEIQRTEQGDSAMYLCASSLIVGQGSEAFFGQGTRLTVV.

The gene calls are TRBV4-2 and TRBJ2-7, with TRBD2 matching 15 bases. Looked up from germline, CDR1 is LGHNA and CDR2 is YNFKEQ. This CDR3 is 17 amino acids long. J gave up 7 bases and V 0 bases, and 7 bases lay outside the gene matches. This CDR3 reads CASSQDGLAGGSKEQYF. CDR3 in DNA: TGTGCCAGCAGCCAAGATGGACTAGCGGGAGGGTCGAAAGAGCAGTACTTC.

The rearrangement uses TRBV12-3 or TRBV12-4 and TRBJ2-7; 7 bases match TRBD2. The CDR3 runs 16 residues. Trimming at V came to 8 bases and at J to 3 bases, leaving 16 bases not matched to a gene. DNA for the CDR3: TGTGCCAGCGCTACCTCGTCGCGGGGGAGCCTCTACGAGCAGTACTTC. Its protein is CASATSSRGSLYEQYF.

The rearrangement joins TRBV9 to TRBJ1-2, with unresolved D. With 0 bases removed from V and 6 bases from J, the gap between germline ends came to 9 bases. Germline V gene sequence: CDR1 SGDLS, CDR2 YYNGEE. The CDR3 totals 13 residues. CDR3 nucleotides: TGTGCCAGCAGCGTAGAGGGAGAAGATGGCTACACCTTC. Its translation: CASSVEGEDGYTF.

The chain links TRBV19 to TRBJ1-3; D unclear. The CDR3 has 16 amino acids. Trimming cost V 3 bases and J 0 bases, with 12 bases left between them. Germline CDR1 is LNHDA and CDR2 is SQIVND (reference sequence). The CDR3 loop reads CASSIRTGSSGNTIYF. The CDR3 nucleotides read TGTGCCAGTAGTATCCGGACGGGGAGCTCTGGAAACACCATATATTTT.

This clonotype was recorded once. This rearrangement joins TRBV5-1 to TRBJ1-4; TRBD1 matches 7 bases. The trim removed 4 bases at V and 5 bases at J, leaving 8 bases unmatched. This CDR3 region has 15 residues. Per germline, CDR1 SGHRS and CDR2 YFSETQ. The CDR3 reads CASSPRQGFNEKLFF. DNA of the CDR3: TGCGCCAGCAGCCCCAGACAGGGATTCAATGAAAAACTGTTTTTT.

In its sample, this clonotype was seen once. J is TRBJ1-1 and V is TRBV12-3 or TRBV12-4; D is perhaps TRBD1 (5 bases). Between the trimmed V and J ends, which lost 2 bases and 4 bases, there was a span of 14 bases. This CDR3 contains 15 residues. CDR3 amino acids: CASSLRGAWGTEAFF. The CDR3 DNA reads as TGTGCCAGCAGTTTAAGGGGTGCGTGGGGCACTGAAGCTTTCTTT.

The J gene is TRBJ2-5, the V gene TRBV4-2; D is unresolved. This CDR3 contains 15 residues. Germline values: CDR1 LGHNA, CDR2 YNFKEQ. Trimming removed 0 bases from V and 1 base from J, with 9 bases in between. The CDR3 is CASSQDMGSQETQYF. The CDR3 DNA follows: TGTGCCAGCAGCCAAGATATGGGTAGCCAAGAGACCCAGTACTTC.

The chain employs TRBV18 and TRBJ2-2; the D call may be TRBD1 or TRBD2 (6 bases each). CDR3 size: 14 residues. The V gene's germline CDR1 is KGHSH and CDR2 LQKENI. Trimming removed 1 base at V and 5 bases at J, with 8 bases between. The CDR3 loop is CASSPRRGTGELFF. The CDR3 DNA is TGTGCCAGCTCACCACGGAGGGGGACCGGGGAGCTGTTTTTT.

The J gene is TRBJ2-1, the V gene TRBV20-1; a weak D match, TRBD2 (5 bases). Looked up from germline, CDR1 is DFQATT and CDR2 is SNEGSKA (reference sequence). The V end lost 5 bases, the J end lost 6 bases, and 17 bases lay between the germline ends. This CDR3 has 14 residues. CDR3 sequence reads: CSAHHLLVPNEQFF. Written as DNA, the CDR3 is TGCAGTGCTCACCACCTACTAGTCCCCAATGAGCAGTTCTTC.

V usage is TRBV6-5 and J usage is TRBJ1-1; perhaps TRBD1 as D (6 bases). The germline CDR1 and CDR2 sequences are MNHEY and SVGAGI. V was clipped by 6 bases and J by 5 bases, with 10 bases between them. The CDR3 has 12 amino acids. CDR3 nucleotides: TGTGCCAGCAGCCGCAGGGGAACTGAAGCTTTCTTT. Its protein is CASSRRGTEAFF.

Regarding this clonotype: One end of the junction does not line up with germline, which may come from a read error. V gene TRBV7-7 combines with J gene TRBJ2-1; a weak D match, TRBD1 (6 bases). Germline CDR1 reads SSHAT; CDR2 reads FNYEAQ (reference sequence). The CDR3 contains 16 residues. The CDR3 DNA reads as TGTGCTAGCAGCCCCCACGGGAAAGGGGGAGCCAATGAGCAGTTCTTC. It is translated as CASSPHGKGGANEQFF.

The rearrangement links TRBV28 to TRBJ1-2, with TRBD1 as a possible D gene (5 bases). The V end lost 6 bases, the J end lost 0 bases, and 8 bases lay between the germline ends. Germline CDR1 is MDHEN and CDR2 is SYDVKM. The CDR3 has 13 amino acids. CDR3 DNA: TGTGCCAGCAGAAAGACAGCTAACTATGGCTACACCTTC. It specifies CASRKTANYGYTF.

This clonotype was counted once. The V gene is TRBV29-1, the J gene TRBJ2-5; D tentatively fits TRBD1 or TRBD2 (5 bases each). In germline, CDR1 is SQVTM, CDR2 ANQGSEA. The V gene lost 0 bases and the J gene lost 5 bases, with 13 bases spanning the gap. This CDR3 contains 14 residues. CDR3 sequence: CSVEEWSEGETQYF. CDR3 DNA: TGCAGCGTTGAAGAGTGGTCTGAGGGGGAGACCCAGTACTTC.

This rearrangement joins TRBV20-1 to TRBJ2-5, with TRBD1 as a possible D gene (7 bases). The CDR3 totals 14 residues. V dropped 3 bases and J dropped 3 bases, with 14 bases sitting between them. Germline CDR1 DFQATT, CDR2 SNEGSKA (reference sequence). CDR3 loop: CSARTGRKEETQYF. Written as DNA, the CDR3 is TGCAGTGCTAGGACAGGGAGGAAGGAAGAGACCCAGTACTTC.

The CDR3 region is CASSVLGVGVYGYTF. DNA for the CDR3: TGTGCCAGCAGCGTCCTCGGTGTAGGCGTCTATGGCTACACCTTC. The chain employs TRBV9 and TRBJ1-2; D not certain. The CDR3 runs 15 residues. Germline-derived CDR1 and CDR2 are SGDLS and YYNGEE. With 2 bases removed from V and 4 bases from J, the gap between germline ends came to 15 bases.

This clonotype was seen just once. The rearrangement links TRBV29-1 to TRBJ2-1, with 7 bases lining up with TRBD2. There are 14 residues in the CDR3. CDR1 is SQVTM, CDR2 ANQGSEA, per germline. Trimming removed 4 bases from V and 5 bases from J; junction bases left unmatched: 8. The CDR3 bases are TGCAGCGTTGGGGTTCACGGGGGGAACAATGAGCAGTTCTTC. Its translation: CSVGVHGGNNEQFF.

The CDR3 reads CASSEGPDGNSNQPQHF. For the CDR3, the DNA is TGTGCCAGCAGCGAGGGCCCCGACGGGAATAGCAATCAGCCCCAGCATTTT. The rearrangement joins TRBV9 to TRBJ1-5; D is unclear. CDR1 and CDR2 from the germline V gene are SGDLS and YYNGEE. V shed 3 bases and J shed 0 bases, with 16 bases lying between them. The CDR3 length is 17 residues.

The chain has TRBV6-6 and TRBJ1-5, with D unclear. The CDR3 is 15 residues long. V was clipped by 2 bases and J by 3 bases, with 11 bases between them. Germline CDR1 reads MNHNY; CDR2 reads SVGAGI (reference sequence). The CDR3, as DNA: TGTGCCAGCAGTTACCCCGGGTCTATCAATCAGCCCCAGCATTTT. It specifies CASSYPGSINQPQHF.